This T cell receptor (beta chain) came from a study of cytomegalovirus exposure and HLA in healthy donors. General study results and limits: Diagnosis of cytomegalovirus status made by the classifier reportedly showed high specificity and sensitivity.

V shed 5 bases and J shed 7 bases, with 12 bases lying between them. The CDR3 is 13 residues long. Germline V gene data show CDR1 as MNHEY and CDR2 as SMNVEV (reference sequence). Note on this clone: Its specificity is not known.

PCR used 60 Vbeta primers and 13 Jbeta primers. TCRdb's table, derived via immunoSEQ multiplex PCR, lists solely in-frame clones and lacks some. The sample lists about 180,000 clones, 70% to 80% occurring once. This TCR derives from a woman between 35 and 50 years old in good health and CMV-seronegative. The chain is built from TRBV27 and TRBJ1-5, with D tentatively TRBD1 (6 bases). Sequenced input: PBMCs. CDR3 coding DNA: TGTGCCAGCAGTCCTGGGGGGGCACAGCCCCAGCATTTT. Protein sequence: CASSPGGAQPQHF.